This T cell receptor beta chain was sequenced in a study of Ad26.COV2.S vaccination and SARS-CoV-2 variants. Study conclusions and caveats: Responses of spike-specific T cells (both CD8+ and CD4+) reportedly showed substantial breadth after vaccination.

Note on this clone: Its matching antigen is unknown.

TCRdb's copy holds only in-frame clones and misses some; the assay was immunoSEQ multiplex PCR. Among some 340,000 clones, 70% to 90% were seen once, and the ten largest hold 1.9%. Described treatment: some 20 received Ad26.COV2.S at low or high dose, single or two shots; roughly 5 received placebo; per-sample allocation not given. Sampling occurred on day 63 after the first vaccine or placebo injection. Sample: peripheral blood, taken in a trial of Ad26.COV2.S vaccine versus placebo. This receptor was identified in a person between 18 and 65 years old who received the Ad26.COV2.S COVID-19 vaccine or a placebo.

CDR3 sequence: CASSDDSLSGNTIYF. In DNA form, the CDR3 reads TGTGCCAGCAGCGATGACAGTCTCTCTGGAAACACCATATATTTT. The chain is built from TRBV7-9 and TRBJ1-3; D is possibly TRBD1 (5 bases). CDR1 and CDR2 (germline): SEHNR, FQNEAQ (reference sequence). This CDR3 spans 15 amino acids. V gave up 5 bases and J gave up 0 bases, with 11 bases separating them.